A selection of T cell receptor beta chains follows, all from one sample in a study of tumor and adjacent non-tumor tissue in lung cancer. Via MiXCR, TCRdb re-called the multiplex PCR reads, giving one row per CDR3 protein. Seen here are approximately 100,000 distinct CDR3 sequences, roughly 77% observed once, and the top ten hold 37%. The source material was lung tumor tissue. The receptor source for this set is a woman between 55 and 75 years old with non-small cell lung cancer. Each CDR3 is given with its conserved first and last residue. The order of the fields is V gene, J gene, CDR3 length, clone size, D gene, CDR3 protein, CDR3 DNA. The D gene is left open where the match is weak. Only some rows state a clone size, as once, few, many or a class for expanded clones.

v_call: TRBV4-2; j_call: TRBJ2-1; cdr3_length: 16; clone_size: .; d_call: TRBD2; cdr3_aa: CTSSQAGLEGNNEQFF; cdr3_nt: TGTACCAGCAGCCAAGCAGGACTAGAGGGAAACAATGAGCAGTTCTTC
v_call: TRBV20-1; j_call: TRBJ1-1; cdr3_length: 13; clone_size: .; d_call: TRBD1; cdr3_aa: CSANTGGGSEAFF; cdr3_nt: TGCAGTGCTAATACAGGGGGTGGAAGTGAAGCTTTCTTT
v_call: TRBV5-7; j_call: TRBJ2-3; cdr3_length: 13; clone_size: .; d_call: .; cdr3_aa: CASSLVASKIQYF; cdr3_nt: TGTGCCAGCAGCTTGGTGGCGTCTAAGATTCAGTATTTT
v_call: TRBV29-1; j_call: TRBJ2-7; cdr3_length: 9; clone_size: .; d_call: .; cdr3_aa: CSALHEQWF; cdr3_nt: TGCAGTGCGCTCCACGAGCAGTGGTTC
v_call: TRBV20-1; j_call: TRBJ1-5; cdr3_length: 13; clone_size: .; d_call: .; cdr3_aa: CRARDGHNQPKHF; cdr3_nt: TGCAGAGCCAGGGACGGTCACAATCAGCCCAAGCATTTT
v_call: TRBV11-2; j_call: TRBJ1-5; cdr3_length: 13; clone_size: .; d_call: .; cdr3_aa: CASSYHSNQPRRF; cdr3_nt: TGTGCCAGCAGCTATCATAGCAATCAGCCCCGGCGTTTT
v_call: TRBV20-1; j_call: TRBJ1-2; cdr3_length: 15; clone_size: .; d_call: .; cdr3_aa: CSATTEGRSNYGHTF; cdr3_nt: TGCAGTGCCACCACGGAGGGCAGATCTAACTATGGCCATACCTTC
v_call: TRBV11-2; j_call: TRBJ1-6; cdr3_length: 15; clone_size: .; d_call: .; cdr3_aa: CASSLEGHGTAPLHF; cdr3_nt: TGTGCCAGCAGCTTAGAGGGACATGGTACCGCACCCCTCCATTTT
v_call: TRBV29-1; j_call: TRBJ2-1; cdr3_length: 14; clone_size: many; d_call: .; cdr3_aa: CSVDPGYSYNEQFF; cdr3_nt: TGCAGCGTTGATCCGGGATACTCCTACAATGAGCAGTTCTTC
v_call: TRBV11-2; j_call: TRBJ2-5; cdr3_length: 14; clone_size: .; d_call: .; cdr3_aa: CVSSPQGGQKTQYF; cdr3_nt: TGTGTCAGCAGTCCACAGGGTGGTCAAAAGACCCAGTACTTC
v_call: TRBV4-2; j_call: TRBJ2-7; cdr3_length: 17; clone_size: once; d_call: TRBD2; cdr3_aa: CDSSQEGKRGVSYEQYF; cdr3_nt: TGTGACAGCAGCCAAGAAGGGAAGCGGGGTGTCTCCTACGAGCAGTACTTC
v_call: TRBV20-1; j_call: TRBJ2-1; cdr3_length: 13; clone_size: few; d_call: TRBD2; cdr3_aa: CSASPAGLLGQFF; cdr3_nt: TGCAGTGCTAGCCCAGCGGGATTGCTTGGGCAGTTCTTC
v_call: TRBV6-5; j_call: TRBJ1-3; cdr3_length: 14; clone_size: many; d_call: .; cdr3_aa: CASSLAGVGNTIYF; cdr3_nt: TGTGCCAGCAGTTTGGCAGGGGTTGGAAACACCATATATTTT
v_call: TRBV6-5; j_call: TRBJ1-2; cdr3_length: 12; clone_size: .; d_call: .; cdr3_aa: CASNFARGGYTF; cdr3_nt: TGTGCCAGCAATTTCGCCAGGGGTGGCTACACGTTC
v_call: TRBV11-3; j_call: TRBJ2-3; cdr3_length: 15; clone_size: .; d_call: .; cdr3_aa: CASSPAGQVGHKRCF; cdr3_nt: TGTGCCAGCAGCCCCGCCGGGCAGGTAGGTCATAAGCGGTGTTTT
v_call: TRBV11-1; j_call: TRBJ1-1; cdr3_length: 16; clone_size: .; d_call: .; cdr3_aa: CASSLVGATPNTEAFF; cdr3_nt: TGTGCCAGCAGCTTAGTGGGAGCTACCCCTAACACTGAAGCTTTCTTT
v_call: TRBV28; j_call: TRBJ2-4; cdr3_length: 12; clone_size: .; d_call: TRBD1; cdr3_aa: CGTGDSRNIQHF; cdr3_nt: TGTGGCACAGGGGATTCAAGAAACATTCAGCACTTC